The T cell receptor (beta chain) described here comes from a study of human T cells and chemical hapten exposure. Turning to the study itself: The patch tests put 0.01% DPC on the skin of the upper back and were read 6 days later.

TCRdb ran MiXCR on the RACE reads and lists one entry per CDR3 protein. The data contain 110,000 or so distinct CDR3 sequences, roughly a tenth of them singletons. Germline CDR1 is MRHNA and CDR2 is SNTAGT. V lost 7 bases, J lost 2 bases, and 12 bases lay in between. The CDR3 contains 14 residues. The time point was: patch test 2, 6 weeks after DPC sensitization. Treatment of the sample: therapeutic diphenylcyclopropenone sensitization with weekly scalp DPC. Sequences were derived from whole blood, sampled in connection with sensitization to the hapten diphenylcyclopropenone (DPC). V is TRBV6-4 and J is TRBJ1-5, with D perhaps matching TRBD1 (5 bases). The TCR sequence derives from a woman aged 40 to 50 with alopecia areata. Some clones in this sample may be carry-over from other donors' samples. Written as DNA, the CDR3 is TGTGCCAGCAAGTGCCAGGGTGGCAATCAGCCCCAGCATTTT. Amino acids: CASKCQGGNQPQHF.